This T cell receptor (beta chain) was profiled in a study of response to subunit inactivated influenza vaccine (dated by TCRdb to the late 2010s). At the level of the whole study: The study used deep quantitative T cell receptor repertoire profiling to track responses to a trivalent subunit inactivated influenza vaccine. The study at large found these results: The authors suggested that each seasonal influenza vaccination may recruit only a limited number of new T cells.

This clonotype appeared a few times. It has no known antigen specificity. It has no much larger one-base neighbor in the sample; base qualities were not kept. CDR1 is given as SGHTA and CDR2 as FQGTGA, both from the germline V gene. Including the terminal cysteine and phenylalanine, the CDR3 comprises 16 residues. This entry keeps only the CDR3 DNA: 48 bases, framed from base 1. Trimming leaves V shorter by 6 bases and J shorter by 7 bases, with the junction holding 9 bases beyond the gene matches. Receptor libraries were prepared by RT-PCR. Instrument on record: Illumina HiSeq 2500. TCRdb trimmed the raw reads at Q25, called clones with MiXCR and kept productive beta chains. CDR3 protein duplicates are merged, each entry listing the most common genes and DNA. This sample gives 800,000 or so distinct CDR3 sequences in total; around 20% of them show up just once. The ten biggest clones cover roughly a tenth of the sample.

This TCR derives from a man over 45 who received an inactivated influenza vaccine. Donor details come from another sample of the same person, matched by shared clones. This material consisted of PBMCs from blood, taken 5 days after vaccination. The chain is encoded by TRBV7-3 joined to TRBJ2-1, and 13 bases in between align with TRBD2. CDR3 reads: CASSQVGTSGVNEQFF. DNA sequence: TGTGCCAGCAGTCAGGTGGGGACTAGCGGGGTGAATGAGCAGTTCTTC.